This passage covers 9 T cell receptor beta chains from one sample sequenced in a study of blood T cells in healthy people across ages. The second PCR ran about 6 to 12 cycles with a sample-barcoded 5' primer and J-beta primers. Using its own MiXCR run on the 5' RACE reads, TCRdb lists one record per CDR3 protein. The sample yields approximately 680,000 distinct CDR3 sequences, approximately 31% seen once. Input material: blood. Receptors originate from an elderly woman in good health.

This clonotype was recorded a few times. A read error is possible here, since a much larger clone lies one base away. The chain joins TRBV2 to TRBJ2-6; weak D call: TRBD1 (7 bases). CDR1 SNHLY and CDR2 FYNNEI come from the germline V gene. CDR3 length: 18 amino acids. In nucleotides, the CDR3 is TGTGCCAGCAGGTTTACAGGGGAGGCTTTCGCTGGGGCCAACGTCCGGACTTTC. Encoded protein: CASRFTGEAFAGANVRTF.

V gene TRBV6-2 or TRBV6-3 combines with J gene TRBJ2-2; 7 bases are shared with TRBD1. V lost 8 bases and J lost 6; bases outside the gene matches: 6. This CDR3 contains 13 residues. From germline, CDR1 is MNHEY and CDR2 SVGEGT. CDR3 region: CASGKTGAGELFF. The CDR3 coding sequence is TGTGCCAGCGGGAAAACAGGGGCCGGGGAGCTGTTTTTT.

There are many counts of this clonotype. The chain is built from TRBV7-3 and TRBJ2-3; D call uncertain. CDR1 and CDR2 (germline): SGHTA, FQGTGA. The CDR3 extends over 13 amino acids. Trimming took off 5 bases at V and 4 bases at J, with 10 bases between the two ends. CDR3 nucleotide sequence: TGTGCCAGCAGCCCGCTCGGGCCAGATACGCAGTATTTT. It yields the protein CASSPLGPDTQYF. The full variable domain, with the rest looked up from reference TRBV7-3 and TRBJ2-3, is GAGVSQTPSNKVTEKGKYVELRCDPISGHTALYWYRQSLGQGPEFLIYFQGTGAADDSGLPNDRFFAVRPEGSVSTLKIQRTERGDSAVYLCASSPLGPDTQYFGPGTRLTVL.

The count of this clonotype is one. This may come from a read error, since a much larger clone is one base off. V is TRBV18 and J is TRBJ2-1; 8 nucleotides align to TRBD2. The V gene end was trimmed by 0 bases and the J gene end by 6 bases; junction bases not matched to a gene: 7. The CDR3 sequence is 16 residues long. CDR1 is KGHSH, CDR2 LQKENI, per germline. The DNA for the CDR3 is TGTGCCAGCTCACCACCGGGACTAGGGAGTCCCAATGAGCAGTTCTTC. It yields the protein CASSPPGLGSPNEQFF.

In the case of this clonotype: The germline gene is not matched at one end of the junction; a read error may be the cause. The V and J genes are TRBV24-1 and TRBJ2-3; 8 bases map to TRBD1. The CDR3 consists of 17 residues. From germline, CDR1 is KGHDR and CDR2 SFDVKD. The CDR3 region has the DNA TGTGCCACCAGTGATTTGGGGGACAGGAGTCGCACACATACGCAGTATTTT. It codes for CATSDLGDRSRTHTQYF.

This clonotype was found many times. The chain uses TRBV7-2 and TRBJ2-3, with D uncertain. The V gene lost 5 bases and the J gene lost 4 bases, with 10 bases spanning the gap. The CDR3 is made up of 13 amino acids. Germline lookup yields CDR1 SGHTA and CDR2 FQGNSA. The DNA for the CDR3 is TGTGCCAGCAGCCACCCTCAGCCAGATACGCAGTATTTT. Translated, it gives CASSHPQPDTQYF.

J is TRBJ1-5 and V is TRBV6-2 or TRBV6-3, with 11 bases identical to TRBD1. The germline CDR1 and CDR2 sequences are MNHEY and SVGEGT. This CDR3 has 15 amino acids. The V and J ends lost 6 bases and 5 bases, in that order; junction bases with no gene match: 6. The CDR3 bases are TGTGCCAGCAGAATGTGGACAGGGGGCTATCAGCCCCAGCATTTT. Translated, it gives CASRMWTGGYQPQHF.

CDR3 DNA sequence: TGCGCCAGCAGCCAGATAAACACCGGGGAGCTGTTTTTT. The encoded protein is CASSQINTGELFF. The chain joins TRBV4-1 to TRBJ2-2; D unclear. With 3 bases removed from V and 2 bases from J, the gap between germline ends came to 4 bases. Germline lookup yields CDR1 MGHRA and CDR2 YSYEKL. This CDR3 contains 13 residues.

V is TRBV3-1 and J is TRBJ2-5; D could derive from TRBD1 or TRBD2 (5 bases each). Germline values: CDR1 LGHDT, CDR2 YNNKEL (reference sequence). This CDR3 comprises 14 residues. V lost 4 bases and J lost 5, with 14 bases in between. CDR3 sequence (DNA): TGTGCCAGCAGCCCTGGGGACGTTCTGGAGACCCAGTACTTC. This gives the protein CASSPGDVLETQYF.